The 21 T cell receptor beta chains presented below share a single source sample, sequenced in a study of PD-1 blockade in classical Hodgkin lymphoma. Brentuximab vedotin exposure varied, and every patient relapsed after autologous stem cell transplantation. Repertoires were generated with immunoSEQ multiplex PCR, while TCRdb's copy carries only in-frame clones and drops some. The table has over 20,000 clones, less than 85% seen once. This sample comprised peripheral blood mononuclear cells (PBMCs), obtained before the second cycle of nivolumab. Every receptor here comes from a human donor with classical Hodgkin lymphoma.

CDR3 residues: CASSARGNTEAFF. The CDR3 DNA is TGTGCCAGCAGTGCTAGGGGGAACACTGAAGCTTTCTTT. V is TRBV6-1 and J is TRBJ1-1, with TRBD1 as a possible D gene (5 bases). Trimming pared 4 bases from V and 1 base from J, leaving 7 bases between. CDR3 size: 13 residues. The V gene's germline CDR1 is MNHNS and CDR2 SASEGT.

The chain is built from TRBV6-5 and TRBJ1-1; possibly TRBD1 for D (6 bases). This CDR3 spans 15 amino acids. Germline V lookup: CDR1 MNHEY, CDR2 SVGAGI. V gave up 5 bases and J gave up 4 bases, with 17 bases separating them. The CDR3 bases are TGTGCCAGCAGTCGAGCAGGGGTATTCAGCACTGAAGCTTTCTTT. Its protein product is CASSRAGVFSTEAFF.

The rearrangement uses TRBV19 and TRBJ2-2, with a tentative D call TRBD1 (5 bases). Germline CDR1 is LNHDA and CDR2 is SQIVND (reference sequence). V shed 3 bases and J shed 0 bases, with 14 bases lying between them. This CDR3 region has 17 residues. The CDR3 is CASSILGQGPNTGELFF. Written as DNA, the CDR3 is TGTGCCAGTAGTATTCTTGGACAAGGCCCGAACACCGGGGAGCTGTTTTTT.

This chain uses TRBV6-1 with TRBJ2-7; D is uncertain. V lost 7 bases and J lost 2, with 12 bases in between. CDR3 length: 13 amino acids. Germline V CDR1 and CDR2: MNHNS, SASEGT. For the CDR3, the DNA is TGTGCCAGCAACCGAACGCCCCCCTACGAGCAGTACTTC. It translates to CASNRTPPYEQYF.

The rearrangement uses TRBV12-5 and TRBJ2-1; 9 bases line up with TRBD1. Germline V gives CDR1 LGHNT, CDR2 FRNRAP. V shed 6 bases and J 5 bases; nucleotides not matched to a gene: 5. The CDR3 is made up of 14 amino acids. The CDR3 is CASGQGQGNNEQFF. The CDR3 nucleotides read TGTGCTAGTGGCCAAGGACAGGGGAACAATGAGCAGTTCTTC.

The J gene is TRBJ1-5, the V gene TRBV19, with D hard to call. Trimming removed 6 bases from V and 4 bases from J, with 10 bases in between. The CDR3 extends over 13 amino acids. The germline CDR1 and CDR2 sequences are LNHDA and SQIVND (reference sequence). This CDR3 is CASSYSWNQPQHF. CDR3 DNA: TGTGCCAGTAGCTACTCATGGAATCAGCCCCAGCATTTT.

This clone came up a few times. V and J are TRBV27 and TRBJ2-7, with D possibly matching TRBD1 (5 bases). Trimming cost V 9 bases and J 1 base, with 13 bases left between them. The CDR3 contains 13 residues. CDR1 MNHEY and CDR2 SMNVEV come from the germline V gene (reference sequence). CDR3 protein: CASARARSYEQYF. In nucleotides, the CDR3 is TGTGCCAGTGCCAGGGCTAGGTCCTACGAGCAGTACTTC.

CDR3 loop: CASSESGRHNEQFF. The CDR3 DNA reads TGTGCCAGCAGTGAATCAGGCAGACACAATGAGCAGTTCTTC. The rearrangement uses TRBV6-1 and TRBJ2-1; D remains unclear. Germline CDR1 is MNHNS and CDR2 is SASEGT. This CDR3 contains 14 residues. V gave up 2 bases and J gave up 5 bases, with 10 bases separating them.

The gene calls are TRBV28 and TRBJ2-7; possibly TRBD1 for D (6 bases). Per the germline V gene, CDR1 is MDHEN and CDR2 is SYDVKM. V dropped 5 bases and J dropped 6 bases, with 8 bases sitting between them. This CDR3 spans 11 amino acids. The CDR3 region has the DNA TGTGCCAGCAGTCGGACAGCCGAGCAGTACTTC. It encodes CASSRTAEQYF.

The chain links TRBV19 to TRBJ2-5; perhaps TRBD1 as D (5 bases). Trimming took off 6 bases at V and 5 bases at J, with 19 bases between the two ends. This CDR3 is built from 15 residues. Germline V CDR1 and CDR2: LNHDA, SQIVND (reference sequence). Written as DNA, the CDR3 is TGTGCCAGTAGCCCGAGGACACTATCAAAGGAGACCCAGTACTTC. Its protein product is CASSPRTLSKETQYF.

The J gene is TRBJ2-6, the V gene TRBV10-3; D not certain. The germline V gene encodes CDR1 ENHRY and CDR2 SYGVKD. V gave up 7 bases and J gave up 3 bases, with 10 bases separating them. The CDR3 runs 14 residues. CDR3 DNA: TGTGCCATCAAAGGCGGTGATGGGGCCAACGTCCTGACTTTC. This codes for CAIKGGDGANVLTF.

The chain uses TRBV29-1 and TRBJ1-2; D is possibly TRBD1 (5 bases). Trimming cost V 6 bases and J 8 bases, with 19 bases left between them. The CDR3 has 13 amino acids. Germline CDR1 and CDR2: SQVTM and ANQGSEA. CDR3 region: CSVTGGGFYGYTF. The CDR3 DNA reads as TGCAGCGTCACGGGCGGGGGATTTTACGGCTACACCTTC. Drawing the rest from reference TRBV29-1 and TRBJ1-2, the complete variable domain is SAVISQKPSRDICQRGTSLTIQCQVDSQVTMMFWYRQQPGQSLTLIATANQGSEATYESGFVIDKFPISRPNLTFSTLTVSNMSPEDSSIYLCSVTGGGFYGYTFGSGTRLTVV.

In DNA, the CDR3 is TGTGCCAGCAATTTAGCGGGAGGGCACCCAGATACGCAGTATTTT. This gives the protein CASNLAGGHPDTQYF. The V and J genes are TRBV6-1 and TRBJ2-3; 11 bases fit TRBD2. This CDR3 has 15 amino acids. Germline lookup yields CDR1 MNHNS and CDR2 SASEGT. The V and J ends lost 7 bases and 4 bases, in that order; junction bases with no gene match: 7.

This chain links TRBV6-5 with TRBJ1-5; D not certain. This CDR3 spans 13 amino acids. The germline gives CDR1 MNHEY, CDR2 SVGAGI. Trimming took off 6 bases at V and 0 bases at J, with 6 bases between the two ends. The CDR3 DNA reads TGTGCCAGCAGGCCTTATAGCAATCAGCCCCAGCATTTT. Its protein product is CASRPYSNQPQHF.

The chain recombines TRBV6-1 with TRBJ2-1; TRBD2 matches at 12 bases. The CDR3 totals 14 residues. V was pared by 6 bases and J by 7 bases, with 4 bases of the junction left unmatched. In germline, CDR1 is MNHNS, CDR2 SASEGT. The CDR3 DNA follows: TGTGCCAGCAGGCCTAGCGGGAGGGTTAATGAGCAGTTCTTC. This encodes CASRPSGRVNEQFF.

The chain combines TRBV4-2 with TRBJ2-3, with 14 bases that match TRBD2. V lost 4 bases and J lost 3; bases outside the gene matches: 15. This CDR3 comprises 20 residues. Germline CDR1 LGHNA, CDR2 YNFKEQ. CDR3 coding DNA: TGTGCCAGCAGCCCGGGGGTCGGGACTAGCGGGAGAGGGACGACAGATACGCAGTATTTT. Amino acid sequence: CASSPGVGTSGRGTTDTQYF.

The rearrangement joins TRBV6-1 to TRBJ2-1, with TRBD2 matching 7 bases. The J segment lost 2 bases and the V segment lost 8 bases, leaving 0 bases of the junction unmatched. The CDR3 contains 12 residues. CDR1 and CDR2 (germline): MNHNS, SASEGT. The CDR3 DNA reads TGTGCCAGCGGGAGGGCCTACAATGAGCAGTTCTTC. Translating gives CASGRAYNEQFF.

This chain joins TRBV6-5 and TRBJ1-5; possible D gene TRBD1, 5 bases. Germline values: CDR1 MNHEY, CDR2 SVGAGI. Trimming pared 5 bases from V and 6 bases from J, leaving 11 bases between. CDR3 length: 13 amino acids. DNA of the CDR3: TGTGCCAGCAGTGCGGGGGTGACTCAGCCCCAGCATTTT. Translating gives CASSAGVTQPQHF.

This clone was picked up one time. V gene TRBV27 combines with J gene TRBJ2-3; D gene uncertain. The germline CDR1 and CDR2 sequences are MNHEY and SMNVEV (reference sequence). Trimming took off 6 bases at V and 3 bases at J, with 13 bases between the two ends. This CDR3 has 14 amino acids. CDR3 region: CASRLLGLTDTQYF. The DNA for the CDR3 is TGTGCCAGCAGGCTACTTGGGTTGACAGATACGCAGTATTTT.

The chain couples TRBV10-3 to TRBJ2-1; 8 bases line up with TRBD1. The V and J ends lost 3 bases and 9 bases, in that order; junction bases with no gene match: 7. The CDR3 is 14 amino acids. The germline V gene encodes CDR1 ENHRY and CDR2 SYGVKD. The DNA for the CDR3 is TGTGCCATCAGTGAAGGGGCAGGGGGCACTGAGCAGTTCTTC. Its translation: CAISEGAGGTEQFF.

The table lists this clone with a few counts. This chain uses TRBV27 with TRBJ2-2; the match to TRBD2 covers 10 bases. Germline values: CDR1 MNHEY, CDR2 SMNVEV (reference sequence). CDR3 size: 16 residues. V shed 6 bases and J 7 bases; nucleotides not matched to a gene: 11. The CDR3 DNA sequence: TGTGCCAGCAGCCGGGCTAGCGGGAGTACGGTCGGGGAGCTGTTTTTT. It encodes CASSRASGSTVGELFF.